The 28 T cell receptor beta chains below come from one sample, sequenced in a study of control samples from healthy donors and cancer patients. TCRdb's copy holds only in-frame clones and misses some; the assay was immunoSEQ multiplex PCR. The sample holds 130,000 or so clones; roughly 89% are singletons and the top ten take 5.5% to 7.5%. The source material was blood. The receptor source for this set is a man aged 18 to 30 in good health.

In this sample, this clone turned up once. CDR3 loop: CASSLWTGDGYTF. CDR3 sequence (DNA): TGTGCCAGCAGCTTGTGGACAGGGGACGGCTACACCTTC. The chain carries TRBV5-4 and TRBJ1-2, with 9 bases identical to TRBD1. Trimming took 1 base from V and 8 from J; bases not matched to a gene: 3. The CDR3 totals 13 residues. Germline assignment: CDR1 SGHNT and CDR2 YYREEE (reference sequence).

This rearrangement joins TRBV6-6 to TRBJ1-2, with D possibly matching TRBD1 (6 bases). V lost 6 bases and J 4 bases, leaving 15 bases between the germline ends. CDR1 MNHNY and CDR2 SVGAGI come from the germline V gene (reference sequence). The CDR3 contains 14 residues. This CDR3 is CASRHTGATYGYTF. The CDR3 DNA reads as TGTGCCAGCAGGCACACGGGGGCAACCTATGGCTACACCTTC.

The V gene is TRBV7-3, the J gene TRBJ1-1; D gene unclear. Between the trimmed V and J ends, which lost 0 bases and 1 base, there was a span of 3 bases. There are 13 residues in the CDR3. In germline, CDR1 is SGHTA, CDR2 FQGTGA. The CDR3 DNA reads as TGTGCCAGCAGCTTAACTGCGAACACTGAAGCTTTCTTT. Amino acids: CASSLTANTEAFF.

The chain carries TRBV5-1 and TRBJ2-6; D perhaps matches TRBD1 (6 bases). The CDR3 has 15 amino acids. The ends were cut back, 8 bases at V and 0 bases at J, with 12 bases in the middle. Germline V gene data show CDR1 as SGHRS and CDR2 as YFSETQ. For the CDR3, the DNA is TGCGCCAGTGGGACAACCCTCTCTGGGGCCAACGTCCTGACTTTC. This translates into CASGTTLSGANVLTF.

This clone appeared once. J is TRBJ1-5 and V is TRBV15, with 8 bases matching TRBD1. Germline CDR1 LNHNV, CDR2 YYDKDF (reference sequence). V was clipped by 5 bases and J by 0 bases; unmatched bases: 6. The CDR3 loop spans 16 amino acids. As DNA, the CDR3 is TGTGCCACCAGCGGACAGGGACCCCTTAGCAATCAGCCCCAGCATTTT. Translating it yields CATSGQGPLSNQPQHF.

The V call is TRBV3-1 (or the pseudogene TRBV3-2), the J call TRBJ2-7; perhaps TRBD1 as D (7 bases). Germline CDR1 LGHDT, CDR2 YNNKEL (reference sequence). The V end was cut by 1 base, the J end by 1 base, with 17 bases between. The CDR3 length is 17 residues. For the CDR3, the DNA is TGTGCCAGCAGCCAAGCCCAGGAGCAGGGGGGTTCCTACGAGCAGTACTTC. Amino acid sequence: CASSQAQEQGGSYEQYF.

CDR3 sequence (DNA): TGCGCCAGCAGCCAAGATCAGGGCCTCTATAATTCACCCCTCCACTTT. Residues: CASSQDQGLYNSPLHF. V and J are TRBV4-1 and TRBJ1-6; tentative D call: TRBD1 (5 bases). This CDR3 region has 16 residues. Trimming took off 0 bases at V and 3 bases at J, with 9 bases between the two ends. The V gene's germline CDR1 is MGHRA and CDR2 YSYEKL.

The chain couples TRBV18 to TRBJ1-1; D not certain. CDR1 is KGHSH and CDR2 is LQKENI in the germline V gene. The CDR3 runs 19 residues. V lost 3 bases and J 1 base, leaving 24 bases between the germline ends. The CDR3 sequence: CASSPPGMVGIGRNTEAFF. CDR3 DNA sequence: TGTGCCAGCTCACCCCCTGGGATGGTCGGGATAGGGCGGAACACTGAAGCTTTCTTT.

This chain connects TRBV7-3 to TRBJ2-5; 12 bases agree with TRBD1. Trimming cost V 0 bases and J 4 bases; bases outside gene matches: 3. Germline lookup yields CDR1 SGHTA and CDR2 FQGTGA. The CDR3 length is 16 residues. The CDR3 protein is CASSLTGTGGRETQYF. Written as DNA, the CDR3 is TGTGCCAGCAGCTTAACTGGGACAGGGGGCCGAGAGACCCAGTACTTC.

This clone was recorded a few times. The rearrangement joins TRBV7-4 to TRBJ1-1; D uncertain. V dropped 2 bases and J dropped 1 base, with 14 bases sitting between them. The CDR3 extends over 16 amino acids. CDR1 is SGHVT and CDR2 is SQSDAQ in the germline V gene. CDR3 region: CASSLSVTTANTEAFF. The CDR3 DNA reads TGTGCCAGCAGCTTATCCGTGACCACAGCGAACACTGAAGCTTTCTTT.

This clone appeared once. The chain carries TRBV9 and TRBJ1-2; D remains unclear. The CDR3 is made up of 13 amino acids. Per the germline V gene, CDR1 is SGDLS and CDR2 is YYNGEE. V gave up 3 bases and J gave up 7 bases, with 13 bases separating them. This CDR3 reads CASSADEGSGYTF. DNA for the CDR3: TGTGCCAGCAGCGCGGACGAAGGCTCTGGCTACACCTTC.

V is TRBV28 and J is TRBJ1-5; D gene ambiguous. This CDR3 spans 13 amino acids. Germline V lookup: CDR1 MDHEN, CDR2 SYDVKM. The V and J ends lost 7 bases and 6 bases respectively, with 13 bases between them. For the CDR3, the DNA is TGTGCCAGCAACCGATCCGGGTTTCAGCCCCAGCATTTT. Protein product: CASNRSGFQPQHF.

The chain combines TRBV3-1 (or the pseudogene TRBV3-2) with TRBJ1-1; a weak D match, TRBD1 (6 bases). The CDR3 extends over 18 amino acids. V lost 2 bases to trimming and J lost 1 base, with 20 bases between them. Per germline, CDR1 LGHDT and CDR2 YNNKEL (reference sequence). The CDR3 sequence: CASSQSRRLGGRNTEAFF. The CDR3 coding sequence is TGTGCCAGCAGCCAATCTCGACGCTTGGGGGGGCGGAACACTGAAGCTTTCTTT.

J is TRBJ2-7 and V is TRBV28; D possibly corresponds to TRBD1 (6 bases). The CDR3 totals 15 residues. The V end was cut by 4 bases, the J end by 2 bases, with 15 bases between. Per the germline V gene, CDR1 is MDHEN and CDR2 is SYDVKM. CDR3 bases: TGTGCCAGCAGTTCCTCGGGACACACTACCTACGAGCAGTACTTC. Translating gives CASSSSGHTTYEQYF. Variable domain in full (rest from reference TRBV28 and TRBJ2-7): DVKVTQSSRYLVKRTGEKVFLECVQDMDHENMFWYRQDPGLGLRLIYFSYDVKMKEKGDIPEGYSVSREKKERFSLILESASTNQTSMYLCASSSSGHTTYEQYFGPGTRLTVT.

The chain is built from TRBV9 and TRBJ1-1; D ambiguous. This CDR3 has 14 residues. Germline CDR1 SGDLS, CDR2 YYNGEE. The V end was cut by 0 bases, the J end by 5 bases, with 11 bases between. This chain's CDR3 is CASSVDLEETEAFF. In nucleotides, the CDR3 is TGTGCCAGCAGCGTAGATCTGGAGGAGACTGAAGCTTTCTTT.

The rearrangement joins TRBV7-2 to TRBJ1-3; the D gene is possibly TRBD1 (5 bases). Germline V gene lookup returns CDR1 SGHTA and CDR2 FQGNSA. V lost 1 base and J 0 bases, leaving 7 bases between the germline ends. CDR3 length equals 15 residues. DNA of the CDR3: TGTGCCAGCAGCTTAGACGGGACCTCTGGAAACACCATATATTTT. This codes for CASSLDGTSGNTIYF. The complete variable domain, with remaining parts taken from reference TRBV7-2 and TRBJ1-3, reads GAGVSQSPSNKVTEKGKDVELRCDPISGHTALYWYRQSLGQGLEFLIYFQGNSAPDKSGLPSDRFSAERTGGSVSTLTIQRTQQEDSAVYLCASSLDGTSGNTIYFGEGSWLTVV.

CDR3 nucleotide sequence: TGTGCCAGCAGTACCCCGGGGCTAGCGGGGATCTACGAGCAGTACTTC. It specifies CASSTPGLAGIYEQYF. The chain employs TRBV6-2 or TRBV6-3 and TRBJ2-7; 9 bases align to TRBD2. Losses at the gene ends were 5 bases for V and 3 bases for J; bases not matched to a gene: 11. The CDR3 sequence is 16 residues long. Looked up from germline, CDR1 is MNHEY and CDR2 is SVGEGT.

This clone has just a few counts. The chain has TRBV5-1 and TRBJ1-4; 7 nucleotides line up with TRBD1. This CDR3 has 15 residues. V lost 2 bases and J lost 5; bases outside the gene matches: 6. CDR1 is SGHRS and CDR2 is YFSETQ in the germline V gene. The CDR3 spells CASSLWDSDNEKLFF. The CDR3 nucleotides are TGCGCCAGCAGCTTATGGGACAGTGACAATGAAAAACTGTTTTTT.

The gene calls are TRBV18 and TRBJ2-5; 9 bases match TRBD1. V was clipped by 3 bases and J by 4 bases; unmatched bases: 3. The CDR3 is 14 amino acids. Germline V lookup: CDR1 KGHSH, CDR2 LQKENI. The DNA for the CDR3 is TGTGCCAGCTCACCGCTGGACAGGGGAGAGACCCAGTACTTC. It codes for CASSPLDRGETQYF.

The genes are TRBV12-3 or TRBV12-4 and TRBJ1-2; D is unresolved. Trimming removed 5 bases at V and 6 bases at J, with 10 bases between. The CDR3 spans 12 residues. The CDR3 region is CASSPSVHGYTF. The CDR3 DNA is TGTGCCAGCAGTCCCTCGGTCCATGGCTACACCTTC.

This chain joins TRBV5-1 and TRBJ2-1; 13 bases fit TRBD2. Germline-derived CDR1 and CDR2 are SGHRS and YFSETQ. CDR3 length: 17 amino acids. The trim removed 0 bases at V and 8 bases at J, leaving 8 bases unmatched. CDR3 nucleotide sequence: TGCGCCAGCAGCTTGGGGACTAGCGGGGGTAGCTGGGATGAGCAGTTCTTC. Its protein is CASSLGTSGGSWDEQFF.

The V call is TRBV2, the J call TRBJ2-1; 9 nucleotides align to TRBD2. This CDR3 spans 15 amino acids. The germline V gene encodes CDR1 SNHLY and CDR2 FYNNEI. The junction had 9 bases not matched to a gene; V was cut back by 7 bases and J by 5 bases. The CDR3 DNA reads TGTGCCAGCAAAGCGGGACTAGCCACCCACAATGAGCAGTTCTTC. Translated, it gives CASKAGLATHNEQFF. The complete variable domain, with remaining parts taken from reference TRBV2 and TRBJ2-1, reads EPEVTQTPSHQVTQMGQEVILRCVPISNHLYFYWYRQILGQKVEFLVSFYNNEISEKSEIFDDQFSVERPDGSNFTLKIRSTKLEDSAMYFCASKAGLATHNEQFFGPGTRLTVL.

The J gene is TRBJ2-5, the V gene TRBV9; 8 bases agree with TRBD2. The V and J ends lost 6 bases and 2 bases, in that order; junction bases with no gene match: 9. Germline V gene data show CDR1 as SGDLS and CDR2 as YYNGEE. The CDR3 extends over 15 amino acids. CDR3 sequence reads: CASIPRTSIQETQYF. DNA of the CDR3: TGTGCCAGCATCCCACGGACTAGCATTCAAGAGACCCAGTACTTC. The entire variable domain, with the rest obtained from reference TRBV9 and TRBJ2-5, is as follows: DSGVTQTPKHLITATGQRVTLRCSPRSGDLSVYWYQQSLDQGLQFLIQYYNGEERAKGNILERFSAQQFPDLHSELNLSSLELGDSALYFCASIPRTSIQETQYFGPGTRLLVL.

This chain links TRBV28 with TRBJ1-5; D remains ambiguous. Per germline, CDR1 MDHEN and CDR2 SYDVKM. The CDR3 has 15 residues. Trimming shortened V by 3 bases and J by 5 bases, and 14 bases separated the two germline ends. The CDR3 loop is CASSLGGPPDQPQHF. CDR3 sequence (DNA): TGTGCCAGCAGTTTGGGTGGACCGCCCGATCAGCCCCAGCATTTT. The full variable domain, its missing parts supplied by reference TRBV28 and TRBJ1-5, is DVKVTQSSRYLVKRTGEKVFLECVQDMDHENMFWYRQDPGLGLRLIYFSYDVKMKEKGDIPEGYSVSREKKERFSLILESASTNQTSMYLCASSLGGPPDQPQHFGDGTRLSIL.

This sequence joins TRBV19 and TRBJ2-3, with D possibly being TRBD1 or TRBD2 (5 bases each). The CDR3 consists of 14 residues. Per germline, CDR1 LNHDA and CDR2 SQIVND (reference sequence). V was clipped by 5 bases and J by 8 bases, with 17 bases between them. Here the CDR3 reads CASSWSTGDGTQYF. CDR3 DNA sequence: TGTGCCAGTAGTTGGAGTACTGGGGACGGTACGCAGTATTTT.

V gene TRBV5-1 combines with J gene TRBJ1-2; a possible D gene is TRBD1 (5 bases). The V gene's germline CDR1 is SGHRS and CDR2 YFSETQ. The CDR3 is made up of 15 amino acids. V was clipped by 6 bases and J by 5 bases, with 20 bases between them. CDR3 protein: CASTWGNDRGYGYTF. CDR3 bases: TGCGCCAGCACCTGGGGGAATGACCGAGGGTATGGCTACACCTTC.

The J gene is TRBJ1-3, the V gene TRBV7-9, with TRBD1 matching over 8 bases. Germline lookup yields CDR1 SEHNR and CDR2 FQNEAQ (reference sequence). The CDR3 contains 14 residues. J was trimmed by 2 bases and V by 7 bases; bases with no gene match: 4. CDR3 nucleotides: TGTGCCAGCACACAGGGGGGGCCTGGAAACACCATATATTTT. Amino acid sequence: CASTQGGPGNTIYF.

The chain has TRBV6-1 and TRBJ1-5; no reliable D call. Germline-derived CDR1 and CDR2 are MNHNS and SASEGT. Trimming stripped 3 bases from V and 4 bases from J, with 7 bases between. The CDR3 is 13 amino acids. CDR3 protein: CASSEQKNQPQHF. The CDR3 DNA reads TGTGCCAGCAGTGAGCAGAAAAATCAGCCCCAGCATTTT.